These T cell receptor beta chains were read from a single sample in a study of shared clonotypes between healthy human individuals. Sequenced by immunoSEQ multiplex PCR; TCRdb stores in-frame clones only, minus some. This sample carries hundreds of thousands of clones, about 97% of them seen once, and the ten largest clones take less than 0.065%. The source material was naive CD4+ T cells sorted from blood. All receptors derive from a woman aged 30 to 39 in good health. Each CDR3 is given with its conserved first and last residue. The D gene is left open where the match is weak. Clone size is stated in some rows and not others, as once, few, many or a class when expanded.

CDR3 DNA	CDR3 protein	clone size	V gene	J gene	D gene
TGTGCCAGTAGTGTCTCCTCCGGCGGTTCACCCCTCCACTTT	CASSVSSGGSPLHF	NA	TRBV19	TRBJ1-6	NA
TGTGCCAGCAGTGAATCTAGCGGGAGTCCGGAGACCCAGTACTTC	CASSESSGSPETQYF	NA	TRBV25-1	TRBJ2-5	TRBD2
TGTGCCAGCAGGGCGGAACATTGGGGGGGAACCTCAACCTACGAGCAGTACTTC	CASRAEHWGGTSTYEQYF	NA	TRBV27	TRBJ2-7	TRBD2
TGCGCCAGCAGTGAGTCGAGGAACAATCAGCCCCAGCATTTT	CASSESRNNQPQHF	NA	TRBV10-2	TRBJ1-5	NA
TGTGCCAGCAGTACGTCTAGCGGATGGCCTAAGCAGTACTTC	CASSTSSGWPKQYF	NA	TRBV6-5	TRBJ2-7	TRBD2
TGTGCCAGCAGCTCCTACAGGGACGAGCAGTACTTC	CASSSYRDEQYF	NA	TRBV7-9	TRBJ2-7	NA
TGTGCCAGCAGCCAAGATTACCTAGCGGGAACTTTGTCCTACGAGCAGTACTTC	CASSQDYLAGTLSYEQYF	NA	TRBV4-2	TRBJ2-7	TRBD2
TGCAGCTCCCGAACCTACAATGAGCAGTTCTTC	CSSRTYNEQFF	NA	TRBV20-1	TRBJ2-1	NA
TGTGCCAGCAGCCCGGACGCAACTAATGAAAAACTGTTTTTT	CASSPDATNEKLFF	NA	TRBV6-5	TRBJ1-4	NA
TGTGCCAGTAGTACCCCCGGAGGAATGAACACTGAAGCTTTCTTT	CASSTPGGMNTEAFF	NA	TRBV19	TRBJ1-1	NA
TGTGCCAGCAGCTTCTCAGGAGAATCCTACAATGAGCAGTTCTTC	CASSFSGESYNEQFF	NA	TRBV7-2	TRBJ2-1	NA
TGCAGTGCTAGAGATCGGTTCGAGCAGTACTTC	CSARDRFEQYF	NA	TRBV20-1	TRBJ2-7	NA
TGTGCCAGCAGGCGGGACCTGAATTCACCCCTCCACTTT	CASRRDLNSPLHF	NA	TRBV27	TRBJ1-6	NA
TGTGCCAGCAGCTTAACTCTGGGGGCGAGTAGAAACACCGGGGAGCTGTTTTTT	CASSLTLGASRNTGELFF	NA	TRBV7-3	TRBJ2-2	NA
TGTGCCAGCAGGCAAGGCGGGGGAGGCGCATACAATGAGCAGTTCTTC	CASRQGGGGAYNEQFF	NA	TRBV28	TRBJ2-1	TRBD2
TGTGCCTTAGGGGGCCGACAGGGGGGCTACGAGCAGTACTTC	CALGGRQGGYEQYF	NA	TRBV6-1	TRBJ2-7	TRBD1
TGCGCCAGCAGCTTGGGCGGGAGTCAGCAGTTCTTC	CASSLGGSQQFF	NA	TRBV5-1	TRBJ2-1	TRBD2
TGCGCCAGCAGAGTGACTCGCACAGATACGCAGTATTTT	CASRVTRTDTQYF	NA	TRBV5-1	TRBJ2-3	NA
TGTGCCAGCTCACCATCGCAGGCGACAGGGGTCCTCGGGGAGCTGTTTTTT	CASSPSQATGVLGELFF	NA	TRBV18	TRBJ2-2	TRBD1
TGTGCCAGCAGCAAAGGGGCACGGGGGGGTGGCTACACCTTC	CASSKGARGGGYTF	NA	TRBV21-1	TRBJ1-2	NA
TGTGCCAGCAGCGTAGGTAGGACAGACACCTACGAGCAGTACTTC	CASSVGRTDTYEQYF	NA	TRBV9	TRBJ2-7	NA
TGTGCCAGCAGTTTATATCAATACAGGGGAGAGACCTATGGCTACACCTTC	CASSLYQYRGETYGYTF	NA	TRBV28	TRBJ1-2	TRBD1
TGTGCCAGCAGTTGGGGGGGAGGTCAGCCCCAGCATTTT	CASSWGGGQPQHF	NA	TRBV28	TRBJ1-5	NA
TGCGCCAGCAGCTTGGACAGGGGTTCCAATGAGCAGTTCTTC	CASSLDRGSNEQFF	once	TRBV5-1	TRBJ2-1	TRBD1
TGTGCCAGCAGCTCGTGGACTAGCGGGAGAGATTACAATGAGCAGTTCTTC	CASSSWTSGRDYNEQFF	NA	TRBV11-2	TRBJ2-1	TRBD2
TGTGCCAGTAGTATAGACCTAGTAGGCATTCAGTACTTC	CASSIDLVGIQYF	NA	TRBV19	TRBJ2-4	NA
TGTGCCAGCAGAGATCAGGGGGCTGGGGAAAAACTGTTTTTT	CASRDQGAGEKLFF	NA	TRBV27	TRBJ1-4	TRBD1
TGTGCCAGTAGTGGGTTGAGCTACACTGAAGCTTTCTTT	CASSGLSYTEAFF	NA	TRBV19	TRBJ1-1	NA
TGTGCCAGCTCACTTGGACAGGACGGCTACGAGCAGTACTTC	CASSLGQDGYEQYF	once	TRBV18	TRBJ2-7	TRBD1
TGTGCCAGCAGTTTATGGCCGGCGCCACTTCTAGCCAAAAACATTCAGTACTTC	CASSLWPAPLLAKNIQYF	NA	TRBV28	TRBJ2-4	NA
TGTGCCAGCAGCTCACAGCGGGACTCCTACGAGCAGTACTTC	CASSSQRDSYEQYF	NA	TRBV11-2	TRBJ2-7	TRBD2
TGTGCCAGCAGCTTAGTCGTGACTAGCATCCAAGAGACCCAGTACTTC	CASSLVVTSIQETQYF	NA	TRBV7-2	TRBJ2-5	TRBD2
TGTGCCAGCAGTGCTCCGGGACAGGGGTACACCGGGGAGCTGTTTTTT	CASSAPGQGYTGELFF	NA	TRBV27	TRBJ2-2	TRBD1
TGTGCCAGTAGTATAGCAGGGGGAGCCTACAATGAGCAGTTCTTC	CASSIAGGAYNEQFF	once	TRBV19	TRBJ2-1	TRBD1
TGTGCCAGCAGCTTAGGCGTTAGCGGGAGTCCGTACCTCGAGCAGTACTTC	CASSLGVSGSPYLEQYF	few	TRBV7-9	TRBJ2-7	TRBD2
TGTGCCAGCAGCGTAGCCGGGGGTATCTACGAGCAGTACTTC	CASSVAGGIYEQYF	NA	TRBV9	TRBJ2-7	NA
TGTGCCAGCAGTTACCGGCGGGAGAGGCAAGAGACCCAGTACTTC	CASSYRRERQETQYF	NA	TRBV6-6	TRBJ2-5	TRBD2
TGTGCCAGCAGCCCCCTATCTGAGACCCAGTACTTC	CASSPLSETQYF	NA	TRBV7-9	TRBJ2-5	NA
TGCGCCAGCAGCCAAGGGTATGGGAACGAGCAGTACTTC	CASSQGYGNEQYF	NA	TRBV4-1	TRBJ2-7	NA
TGTGCCAGCAGCCGGTCTAGCGGGCAAGATCGTACAGATACGCAGTATTTT	CASSRSSGQDRTDTQYF	NA	TRBV4-2	TRBJ2-3	TRBD2
TGTGCCAGCAGCTTGGCGGGGAACACCGGGGAGCTGTTTTTT	CASSLAGNTGELFF	NA	TRBV5-4	TRBJ2-2	NA
TGTGCCAGCAGTTACTCGACCCGAACAGATACGCAGTATTTT	CASSYSTRTDTQYF	NA	TRBV6-5	TRBJ2-3	NA
TGTGCCAGCTCAGGAGGACTGAACACTGAAGCTTTCTTT	CASSGGLNTEAFF	NA	TRBV18	TRBJ1-1	NA
TGTGCCAGCAGCCCCGTCGGGACTGAAGCTTTCTTT	CASSPVGTEAFF	NA	TRBV7-9	TRBJ1-1	NA
TGTGCCAGCAGGGTGACGGGGATCACCGGGGAGCTGTTTTTT	CASRVTGITGELFF	NA	TRBV28	TRBJ2-2	NA